The source of this T cell receptor beta chain is a study of identical twins. Overall study findings and caveats: For monozygotic twins, models underestimated out-of-frame TCR alpha sharing. A cross-sectional statistical analysis, not follow-up of the same donors, supported the conclusions.

Via MiXCR, TCRdb re-called the 5' RACE reads, giving one row per CDR3 protein. Altogether around 1.7 million distinct CDR3 sequences are present, about 32% being singletons, with the ten largest covering about 0.3%. CDR1 and CDR2 from the germline V gene are DFQATT and SNEGSKA (reference sequence). CDR3 length equals 16 residues. The J segment lost 4 bases and the V segment lost 6 bases, leaving 8 bases of the junction unmatched. In regard to this clonotype: Its target is not known.

The source of this sequence is a newborn girl in good health. Sequenced material: cord blood. The V call is TRBV20-1, the J call TRBJ2-3; 15 bases fit TRBD2. CDR3 sequence (DNA): TGCAGTGCGATTAGGACTAGCGGGGGGGCCTCAGATACGCAGTATTTT. Translating it yields CSAIRTSGGASDTQYF.